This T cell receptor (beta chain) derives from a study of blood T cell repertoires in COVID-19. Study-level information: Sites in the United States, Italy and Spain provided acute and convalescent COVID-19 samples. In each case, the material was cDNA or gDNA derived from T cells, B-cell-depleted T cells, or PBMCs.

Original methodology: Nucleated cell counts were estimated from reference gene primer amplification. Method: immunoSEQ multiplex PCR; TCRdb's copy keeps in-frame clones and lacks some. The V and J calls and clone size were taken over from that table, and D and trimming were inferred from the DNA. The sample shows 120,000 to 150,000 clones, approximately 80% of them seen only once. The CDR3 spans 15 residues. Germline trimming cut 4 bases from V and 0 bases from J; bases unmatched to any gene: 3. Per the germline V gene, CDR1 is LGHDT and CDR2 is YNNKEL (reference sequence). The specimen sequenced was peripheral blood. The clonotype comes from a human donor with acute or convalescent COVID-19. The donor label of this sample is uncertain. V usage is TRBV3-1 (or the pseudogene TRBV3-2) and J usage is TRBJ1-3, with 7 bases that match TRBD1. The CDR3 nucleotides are TGTGCCAGCAGCCCTGGGACAGTCTCTGGAAACACCATATATTTT. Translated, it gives CASSPGTVSGNTIYF.